The 11 T cell receptor beta chains given below trace back to one sample, sequenced in a study of siplizumab effects on memory and regulatory T cells. Only in-frame clones appear in the TCRdb table, and some are missing; sequencing was by immunoSEQ multiplex PCR. The top ten clones hold about 0.78% of a sample with approximately 100,000 clones, 92% of them seen once. Material for sequencing was Tregs sorted from blood. These receptor sequences come from a human donor in good health.

V and J are TRBV19 and TRBJ1-2; 11 bases map to TRBD1. Germline V gene sequence: CDR1 LNHDA, CDR2 SQIVND (reference sequence). V trimming: 1 base; J trimming: 7 bases; junction bases outside the gene matches: 8. The CDR3 is 16 residues long. The DNA for the CDR3 is TGTGCCAGTAGTATAGTCGGGACAGGGGGTTCCCGTGGCTACACCTTC. This codes for CASSIVGTGGSRGYTF.

V is TRBV6-1 and J is TRBJ2-3, with D tentatively TRBD1 (5 bases). The CDR3 covers 15 residues. The germline V gene has CDR1 MNHNS and CDR2 SASEGT. V was cut by 7 bases and J by 4 bases, with 18 bases left in between. In nucleotides, the CDR3 is TGTGCCAGCAATCCTGACAGAATCCCCGCAGATACGCAGTATTTT. It codes for CASNPDRIPADTQYF.

V gene TRBV10-3 combines with J gene TRBJ2-2; D might be TRBD2 (7 bases). V lost 11 bases to trimming and J lost 3 bases, with 19 bases between them. Germline V gene lookup returns CDR1 ENHRY and CDR2 SYGVKD. The CDR3 extends over 15 amino acids. The CDR3 spells CASAPAGAYTGELFF. CDR3 nucleotides: TGTGCCTCGGCCCCCGCGGGGGCATACACCGGGGAGCTGTTTTTT.

The CDR3, as DNA: TGTGCCAGCACGGGGACAGGGCAAGAGACCCAGTACTTC. It yields the protein CASTGTGQETQYF. The chain employs TRBV7-9 and TRBJ2-5; 9 nucleotides align to TRBD1. The CDR3 spans 13 residues. Germline loops: CDR1 SEHNR, CDR2 FQNEAQ (reference sequence). J lost 2 bases, V lost 7 bases, and 2 bases had no gene match.

This chain joins TRBV12-5 and TRBJ1-2; a weak D match, TRBD1 (5 bases). Trimming took 0 bases from V and 4 from J, leaving 9 bases between them. There are 14 residues in the CDR3. Germline CDR1 and CDR2: LGHNT and FRNRAP. The CDR3 sequence is CASGLVRDSYGYTF. CDR3 coding DNA: TGTGCTAGTGGTTTGGTACGAGACAGCTATGGCTACACCTTC.

V is TRBV7-8 and J is TRBJ2-7; 7 bases fit TRBD2. Germline V gene lookup returns CDR1 SGHVS and CDR2 FQNEAQ. The CDR3 is 14 residues long. The V gene end was trimmed by 5 bases and the J gene end by 0 bases; junction bases not matched to a gene: 4. This CDR3 reads CASSLLAGSYEQYF. The DNA for the CDR3 is TGTGCCAGCAGCCTTTTAGCGGGCTCCTACGAGCAGTACTTC.

This chain links TRBV2 with TRBJ1-1; D call uncertain. The CDR3 extends over 12 amino acids. The germline gives CDR1 SNHLY, CDR2 FYNNEI. Trimming stripped 8 bases from V and 10 bases from J, with 17 bases between. The CDR3 nucleotides read TGTGCCAGCCGACCGGTGAGGGATACAGCTTTCTTT. Its protein product is CASRPVRDTAFF.

The chain has TRBV21-1 and TRBJ2-1. TRBV21-1 is a known pseudogene. The CDR3 contains 11 residues. For the CDR3, the DNA is TGTGCCAGGACCCAAAACGGTGAGCAGTTCTTC. Its translation is CARTQNGEQFF.

This clone occurred a few times. The rearrangement links TRBV10-3 to TRBJ1-1; 9 bases are shared with TRBD1. The junction had 4 bases not matched to a gene; V was cut back by 7 bases and J by 1 base. There are 14 residues in the CDR3. Per germline, CDR1 ENHRY and CDR2 SYGVKD. CDR3 in DNA: TGTGCCATCACTACGGGACAGGGGAACACTGAAGCTTTCTTT. It translates to CAITTGQGNTEAFF.

This sequence joins TRBV9 and TRBJ2-5, with D hard to call. Germline V CDR1 and CDR2: SGDLS, YYNGEE. V was pared by 3 bases and J by 3 bases, with 6 bases between. CDR3 length equals 12 residues. The CDR3 loop reads CASSAKKETQYF. The CDR3 DNA is TGTGCCAGCAGCGCGAAAAAAGAGACCCAGTACTTC. Full variable domain (missing parts from reference TRBV9 and TRBJ2-5): DSGVTQTPKHLITATGQRVTLRCSPRSGDLSVYWYQQSLDQGLQFLIQYYNGEERAKGNILERFSAQQFPDLHSELNLSSLELGDSALYFCASSAKKETQYFGPGTRLLVL.

The chain links TRBV6-1 to TRBJ1-1; 7 bases match TRBD1. From germline, CDR1 is MNHNS and CDR2 SASEGT. With V trimmed by 7 bases and J by 9 bases, 8 bases remained unmatched. The CDR3 loop spans 12 amino acids. This chain's CDR3 is CASTMGDRKAFF. The CDR3 DNA reads TGTGCCAGCACTATGGGGGACAGAAAAGCTTTCTTT.